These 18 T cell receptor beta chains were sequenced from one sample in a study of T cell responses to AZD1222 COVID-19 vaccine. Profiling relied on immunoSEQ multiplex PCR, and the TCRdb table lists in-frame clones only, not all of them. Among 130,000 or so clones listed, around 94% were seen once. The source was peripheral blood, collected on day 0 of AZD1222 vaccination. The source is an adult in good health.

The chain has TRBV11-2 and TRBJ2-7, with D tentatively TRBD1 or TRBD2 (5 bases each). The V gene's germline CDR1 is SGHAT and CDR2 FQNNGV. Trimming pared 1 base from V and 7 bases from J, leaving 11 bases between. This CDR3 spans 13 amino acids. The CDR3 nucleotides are TGTGCCAGCAGCTTAGGAGGGACCAGTGAGCAGTACTTC. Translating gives CASSLGGTSEQYF.

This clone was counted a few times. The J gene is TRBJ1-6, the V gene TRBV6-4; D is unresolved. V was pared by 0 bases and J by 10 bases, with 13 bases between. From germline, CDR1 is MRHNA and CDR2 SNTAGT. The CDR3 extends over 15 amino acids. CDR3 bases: TGTGCCAGCAGTGACTCTTGGGCAGCCCGGTCACCCCTCCACTTT. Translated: CASSDSWAARSPLHF.

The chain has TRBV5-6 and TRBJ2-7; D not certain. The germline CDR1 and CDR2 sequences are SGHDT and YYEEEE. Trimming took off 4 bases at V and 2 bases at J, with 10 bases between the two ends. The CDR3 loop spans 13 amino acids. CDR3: CASSRGVAYEQYF. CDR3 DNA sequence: TGTGCCAGCAGCCGAGGAGTGGCCTACGAGCAGTACTTC. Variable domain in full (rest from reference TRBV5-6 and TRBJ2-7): DAGVTQSPTHLIKTRGQQVTLRCSPKSGHDTVSWYQQALGQGPQFIFQYYEEEERQRGNFPDRFSGHQFPNYSSELNVNALLLGDSALYLCASSRGVAYEQYFGPGTRLTVT.

In DNA, the CDR3 is TGTGCCTGGAGTGCGGGGGTAAAAGGTGGCTACACCTTC. It encodes CAWSAGVKGGYTF. J is TRBJ1-2 and V is TRBV30, with D possibly matching TRBD1 (5 bases). The CDR3 sequence is 13 residues long. CDR1 GTSNPN and CDR2 SVGIG come from the germline V gene (reference sequence). V was cut by 1 base and J by 7 bases, with 13 bases left in between.

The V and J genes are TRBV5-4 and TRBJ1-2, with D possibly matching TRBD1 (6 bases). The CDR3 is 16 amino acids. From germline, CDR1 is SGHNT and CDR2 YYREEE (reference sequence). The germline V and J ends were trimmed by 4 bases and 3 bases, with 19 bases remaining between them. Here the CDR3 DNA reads TGTGCCAGCAGCCCGGGGGGGACAAGTATCCACTATGGCTACACCTTC. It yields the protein CASSPGGTSIHYGYTF.

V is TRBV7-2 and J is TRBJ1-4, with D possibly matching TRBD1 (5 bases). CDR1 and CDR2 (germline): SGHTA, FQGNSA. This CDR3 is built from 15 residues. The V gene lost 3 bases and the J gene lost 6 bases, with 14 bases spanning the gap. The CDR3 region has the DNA TGTGCCAGCAGCTTCGCTGGGGGTTTGGATGAAAAACTGTTTTTT. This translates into CASSFAGGLDEKLFF.

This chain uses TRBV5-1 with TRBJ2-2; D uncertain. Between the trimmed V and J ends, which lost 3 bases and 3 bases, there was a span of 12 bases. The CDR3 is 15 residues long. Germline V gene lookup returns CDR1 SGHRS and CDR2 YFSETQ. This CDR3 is CASSSSHIDTGELFF. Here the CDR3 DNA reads TGCGCCAGCAGCTCGTCCCATATTGACACCGGGGAGCTGTTTTTT. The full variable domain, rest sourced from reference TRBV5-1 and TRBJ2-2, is KAGVTQTPRYLIKTRGQQVTLSCSPISGHRSVSWYQQTPGQGLQFLFEYFSETQRNKGNFPGRFSGRQFSNSRSEMNVSTLELGDSALYLCASSSSHIDTGELFFGEGSRLTVL.

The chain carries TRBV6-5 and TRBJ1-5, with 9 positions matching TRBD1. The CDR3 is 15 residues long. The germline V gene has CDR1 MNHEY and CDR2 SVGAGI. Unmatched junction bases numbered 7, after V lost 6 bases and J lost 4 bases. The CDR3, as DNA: TGTGCCAGCAGGTCACAGGGGGCCCTTAATCAGCCCCAGCATTTT. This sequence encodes CASRSQGALNQPQHF.

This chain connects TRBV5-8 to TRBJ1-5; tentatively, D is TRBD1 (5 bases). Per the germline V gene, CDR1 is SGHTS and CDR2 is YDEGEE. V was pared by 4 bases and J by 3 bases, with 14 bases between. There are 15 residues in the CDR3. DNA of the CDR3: TGTGCCAGCAGCAACCGGGACCGACTCAATCAGCCCCAGCATTTT. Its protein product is CASSNRDRLNQPQHF.

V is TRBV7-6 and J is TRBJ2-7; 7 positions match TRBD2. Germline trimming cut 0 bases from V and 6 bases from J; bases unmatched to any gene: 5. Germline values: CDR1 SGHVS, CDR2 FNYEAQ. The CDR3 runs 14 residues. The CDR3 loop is CASSLAGTGGEQYF. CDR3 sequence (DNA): TGTGCCAGCAGCTTAGCCGGGACGGGAGGCGAGCAGTACTTC.

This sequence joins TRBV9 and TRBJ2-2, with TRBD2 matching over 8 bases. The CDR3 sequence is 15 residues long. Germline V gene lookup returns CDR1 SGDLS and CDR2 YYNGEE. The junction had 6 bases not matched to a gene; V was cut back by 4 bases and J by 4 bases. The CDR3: CASSPREGFTGELFF. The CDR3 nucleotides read TGTGCCAGCAGCCCACGGGAGGGCTTCACCGGGGAGCTGTTTTTT.

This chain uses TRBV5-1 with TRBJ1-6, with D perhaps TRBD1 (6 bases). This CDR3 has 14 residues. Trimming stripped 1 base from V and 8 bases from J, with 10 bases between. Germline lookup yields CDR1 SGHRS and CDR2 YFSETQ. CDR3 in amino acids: CASSLSTGYSPLHF. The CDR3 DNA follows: TGCGCCAGCAGCTTGTCGACAGGCTATTCACCCCTCCACTTT.

The CDR3 loop reads CASSATSGRINEQFF. Written as DNA, the CDR3 is TGTGCCAGCAGCGCGACTAGCGGGAGAATCAATGAGCAGTTCTTC. The chain is built from TRBV7-6 and TRBJ2-1; 12 nucleotides align to TRBD2. CDR3 length: 15 amino acids. Germline V CDR1 and CDR2: SGHVS, FNYEAQ. Germline trimming cut 5 bases from V and 6 bases from J; bases unmatched to any gene: 5.

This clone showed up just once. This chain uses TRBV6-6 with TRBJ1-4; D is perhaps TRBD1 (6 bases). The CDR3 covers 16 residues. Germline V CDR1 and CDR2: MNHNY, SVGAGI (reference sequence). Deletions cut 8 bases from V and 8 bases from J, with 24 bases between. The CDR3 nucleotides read TGTGCCAGCGAGGCTGCTCTCAACAGGGCGGGGGAAAAACTGTTTTTT. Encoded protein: CASEAALNRAGEKLFF.

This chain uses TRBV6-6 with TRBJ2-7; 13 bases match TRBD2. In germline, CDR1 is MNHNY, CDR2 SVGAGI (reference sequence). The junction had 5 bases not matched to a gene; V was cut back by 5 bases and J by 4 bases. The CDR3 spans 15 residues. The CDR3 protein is CASSGGLAGAYEQYF. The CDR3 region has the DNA TGTGCCAGCAGTGGAGGACTAGCGGGAGCTTACGAGCAGTACTTC.

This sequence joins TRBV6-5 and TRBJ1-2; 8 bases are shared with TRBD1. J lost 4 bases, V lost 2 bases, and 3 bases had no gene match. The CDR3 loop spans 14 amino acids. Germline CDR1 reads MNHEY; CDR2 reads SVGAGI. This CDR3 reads CASSYRQGSYGYTF. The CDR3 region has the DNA TGTGCCAGCAGTTACCGACAGGGGAGCTATGGCTACACCTTC.

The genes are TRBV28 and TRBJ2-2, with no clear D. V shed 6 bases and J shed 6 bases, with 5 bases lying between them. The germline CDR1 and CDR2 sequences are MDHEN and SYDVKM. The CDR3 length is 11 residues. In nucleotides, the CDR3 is TGTGCCAGCAGGAGCCCCGGGGAGCTGTTTTTT. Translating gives CASRSPGELFF.

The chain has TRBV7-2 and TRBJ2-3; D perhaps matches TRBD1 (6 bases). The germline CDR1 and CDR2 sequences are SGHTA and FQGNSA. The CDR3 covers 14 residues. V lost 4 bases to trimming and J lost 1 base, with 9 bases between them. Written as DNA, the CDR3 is TGTGCCAGCAGCTCCAGACAGGGCACAGATACGCAGTATTTT. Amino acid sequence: CASSSRQGTDTQYF.